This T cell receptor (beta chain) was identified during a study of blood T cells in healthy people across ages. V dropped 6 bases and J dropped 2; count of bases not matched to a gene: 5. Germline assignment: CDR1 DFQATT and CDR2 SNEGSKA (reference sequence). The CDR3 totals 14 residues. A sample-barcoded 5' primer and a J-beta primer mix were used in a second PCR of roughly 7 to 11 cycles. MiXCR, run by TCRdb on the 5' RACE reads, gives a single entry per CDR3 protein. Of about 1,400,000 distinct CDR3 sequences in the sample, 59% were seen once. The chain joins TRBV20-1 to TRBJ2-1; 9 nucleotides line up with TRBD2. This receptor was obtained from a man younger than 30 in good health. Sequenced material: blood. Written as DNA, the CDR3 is TGCAGTGCCCCATCTAGCGGGACCTACAATGAGCAGTTCTTC. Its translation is CSAPSSGTYNEQFF.